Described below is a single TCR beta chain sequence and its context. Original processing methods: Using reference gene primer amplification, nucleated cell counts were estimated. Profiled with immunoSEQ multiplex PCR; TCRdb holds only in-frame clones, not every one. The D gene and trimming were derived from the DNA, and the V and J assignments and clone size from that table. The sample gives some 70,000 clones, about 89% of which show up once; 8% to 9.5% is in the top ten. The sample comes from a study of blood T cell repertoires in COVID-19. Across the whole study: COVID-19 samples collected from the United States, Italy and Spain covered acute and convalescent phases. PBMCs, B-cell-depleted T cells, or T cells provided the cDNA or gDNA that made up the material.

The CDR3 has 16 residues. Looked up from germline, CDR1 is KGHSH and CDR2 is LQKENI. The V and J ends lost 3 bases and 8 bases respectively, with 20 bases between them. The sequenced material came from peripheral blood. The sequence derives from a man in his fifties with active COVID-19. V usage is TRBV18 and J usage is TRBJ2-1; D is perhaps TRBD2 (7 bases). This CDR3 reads CASSPDGGGRLYEQFF. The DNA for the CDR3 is TGTGCCAGCTCACCTGACGGGGGCGGGAGATTATATGAGCAGTTCTTC.